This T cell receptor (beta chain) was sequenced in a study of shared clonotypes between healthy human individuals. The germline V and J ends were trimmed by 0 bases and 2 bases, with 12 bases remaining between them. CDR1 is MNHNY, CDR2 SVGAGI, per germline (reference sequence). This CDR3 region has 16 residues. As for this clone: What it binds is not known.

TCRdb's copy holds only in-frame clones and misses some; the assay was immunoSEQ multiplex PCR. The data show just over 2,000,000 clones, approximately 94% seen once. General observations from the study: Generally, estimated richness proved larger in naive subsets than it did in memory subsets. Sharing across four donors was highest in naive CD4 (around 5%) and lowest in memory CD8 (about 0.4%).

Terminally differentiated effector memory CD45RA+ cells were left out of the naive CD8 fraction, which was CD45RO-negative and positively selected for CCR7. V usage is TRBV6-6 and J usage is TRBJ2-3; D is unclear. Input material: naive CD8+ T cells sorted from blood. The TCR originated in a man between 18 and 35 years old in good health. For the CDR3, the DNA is TGTGCCAGCAGTTACTCGCTCCAGAACCCCACAGATACGCAGTATTTT. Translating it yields CASSYSLQNPTDTQYF.